Listed here are 5 T cell receptor beta chains from one sample, sequenced in a study of beta chain features in type 1 diabetes. General study results and limits: Type 1 diabetes patients had TCRB CDR3s that were shorter (moderately but significantly so) in all four CD4+ subsets.

Antigen specificity for these receptors is unknown. The investigators reverse transcribed all of the isolated RNA, so they sequenced expressed TCRB transcripts. The repertoire was sequenced with immunoSEQ multiplex PCR; TCRdb's copy has only in-frame clones and lacks some. The sample consists of 200,000 to 300,000 clones, 20% of them appearing once. The sequenced sample consisted of naive CD4+ T cells from blood. These receptors all stem from a woman between 35 and 50 years old with type 1 diabetes.

The chain links TRBV4-2 to TRBJ2-1, with D perhaps matching TRBD1 (5 bases). V lost 3 bases, J lost 6 bases, and 15 bases lay in between. Germline V gives CDR1 LGHNA, CDR2 YNFKEQ. The CDR3 consists of 15 residues. DNA for the CDR3: TGTGCCAGCAGCCACCCATCCGACAGAGGCAATGAGCAGTTCTTC. Residues: CASSHPSDRGNEQFF.

This clone was detected a few times. The chain uses TRBV7-2 and TRBJ1-1; D possibly corresponds to TRBD1 (6 bases). Germline CDR1 SGHTA, CDR2 FQGNSA. The V gene lost 3 bases and the J gene lost 5 bases, with 13 bases spanning the gap. CDR3 length equals 14 residues. CDR3 bases: TGTGCCAGCAGCTTCCTAGGGACAAATACTGAAGCTTTCTTT. It translates to CASSFLGTNTEAFF.

This chain connects TRBV7-9 to TRBJ2-3; D possibly corresponds to TRBD1 (5 bases). The CDR3 sequence is 13 residues long. Germline V CDR1 and CDR2: SEHNR, FQNEAQ (reference sequence). The ends were cut back, 5 bases at V and 14 bases at J, with 20 bases in the middle. The CDR3 region is CASSPVGAELGYF. CDR3 sequence (DNA): TGTGCCAGCAGCCCAGTAGGGGCCGAACTGGGGTATTTT.

This clone has a handful of counts. The chain links TRBV29-1 to TRBJ1-2; D is unclear. Germline loops: CDR1 SQVTM, CDR2 ANQGSEA. This CDR3 is built from 12 residues. V was cut by 4 bases and J by 3 bases, with 9 bases left in between. The CDR3 loop reads CSVGVEYYGYTF. DNA for the CDR3: TGCAGCGTTGGAGTCGAGTACTATGGCTACACCTTC.

There are a few counts of this clone. The sample holds other DNA sequences that translate to the same CDR3. This chain links TRBV7-9 with TRBJ2-3; 12 bases map to TRBD2. Germline loops: CDR1 SEHNR, CDR2 FQNEAQ (reference sequence). The ends lost 1 base at V and 4 bases at J; junction bases unmatched: 3. This CDR3 spans 16 amino acids. CDR3: CASSLGLAGGPDTQYF. The CDR3 nucleotides are TGTGCCAGCAGCTTAGGCCTAGCGGGAGGGCCAGATACGCAGTATTTT.